A selection of T cell receptor beta chains follows, all from one sample in a study of cytomegalovirus exposure and HLA in healthy donors. Assay: immunoSEQ multiplex PCR; the TCRdb copy retains only in-frame clones and omits some. The sample holds around 190,000 clones, roughly 81% seen once. Sequences were obtained from PBMCs. All receptors derive from a woman aged 25 to 39 in good health and CMV-seronegative. Both conserved end residues are part of each CDR3. Fields, in order: V gene, J gene, D gene, clone size, CDR3 DNA, CDR3 protein. A D gene is named only where the DNA matches it firmly. Clone size is shown for a subset of rows, as once, few, many or a class of expanded clone.

V gene: TRBV29-1
J gene: TRBJ2-4
D gene: NA
clone size: NA
CDR3 DNA: TGCAGCGTTGAGATTGGGCGCGTCGACATTCAGTACTTC
CDR3 protein: CSVEIGRVDIQYF

V gene: TRBV11-2
J gene: TRBJ2-7
D gene: TRBD1
clone size: NA
CDR3 DNA: TGTGCCAGCAGCTTAGATGAAGGGACAGGGCACGAGCAGTACTTC
CDR3 protein: CASSLDEGTGHEQYF

V gene: TRBV30
J gene: TRBJ2-1
D gene: TRBD1
clone size: NA
CDR3 DNA: TGTGCCTGGAGTGCCCACAGGGGGCCCCACAATGAGCAGTTCTTC
CDR3 protein: CAWSAHRGPHNEQFF

V gene: TRBV27
J gene: TRBJ2-7
D gene: TRBD1
clone size: NA
CDR3 DNA: TGTGCCAGCAGTGCTTATCTAACAGGGGATGGATACGAGCAGTACTTC
CDR3 protein: CASSAYLTGDGYEQYF

V gene: TRBV7-3
J gene: TRBJ1-6
D gene: TRBD1
clone size: NA
CDR3 DNA: TGTGCCAGCAGCCCATGGACAGGGATTATTTCACCCCTCCACTTT
CDR3 protein: CASSPWTGIISPLHF

V gene: TRBV4-1
J gene: TRBJ2-7
D gene: TRBD2
clone size: NA
CDR3 DNA: TGCGCCAGCAGCCAAGGGGGACTAGCGGGGGGTATAGTGGAGCAGTACTTC
CDR3 protein: CASSQGGLAGGIVEQYF

V gene: TRBV18
J gene: TRBJ1-5
D gene: NA
clone size: NA
CDR3 DNA: TGTGCCAGCTCACCGGGACTGAATAGCAATCAGCCCCAGCATTTT
CDR3 protein: CASSPGLNSNQPQHF

V gene: TRBV30
J gene: TRBJ1-5
D gene: TRBD1
clone size: few
CDR3 DNA: TGTGCCTGGAGCCATGGACAGGGCAATCAGCCCCAGCATTTT
CDR3 protein: CAWSHGQGNQPQHF

V gene: TRBV6-5
J gene: TRBJ2-7
D gene: TRBD2
clone size: NA
CDR3 DNA: TGTGCCAGCGGGAGGGATGAGGTGGGCGAGCAGTACTTC
CDR3 protein: CASGRDEVGEQYF

V gene: TRBV6-5
J gene: TRBJ1-1
D gene: TRBD1
clone size: NA
CDR3 DNA: TGTGCCAGCAGTTGGACAGGGGGCATTGGCACTGAAGCTTTCTTT
CDR3 protein: CASSWTGGIGTEAFF

V gene: TRBV7-8
J gene: TRBJ1-4
D gene: TRBD1
clone size: NA
CDR3 DNA: TGTGCCAGCAGGACCTCGGGACAGGGAGAAAAACTGTTTTTT
CDR3 protein: CASRTSGQGEKLFF

V gene: TRBV25-1
J gene: TRBJ1-1
D gene: NA
clone size: NA
CDR3 DNA: TGTGCCAGCAGTGAATTCGCGGGGAACACTGAAGCTTTCTTT
CDR3 protein: CASSEFAGNTEAFF

V gene: TRBV28
J gene: TRBJ2-7
D gene: TRBD2
clone size: NA
CDR3 DNA: TGTGCCAGCAGTTTATCTTTCCCGACTAGCGGGGGGCGGCAGTACTTC
CDR3 protein: CASSLSFPTSGGRQYF

V gene: TRBV12-5
J gene: TRBJ2-5
D gene: TRBD1
clone size: NA
CDR3 DNA: TGTGCTAGTGGTTACCCGGGACAGGCGTCCCGGGAGACCCAGTACTTC
CDR3 protein: CASGYPGQASRETQYF

V gene: TRBV6-5
J gene: TRBJ1-5
D gene: NA
clone size: NA
CDR3 DNA: TGTGCCAGCAGAAACCTATATAGCAATCAGCCCCAGCATTTT
CDR3 protein: CASRNLYSNQPQHF

V gene: TRBV5-1
J gene: TRBJ2-2
D gene: TRBD2
clone size: NA
CDR3 DNA: TGCGCCAGCGGCCTTAGCGGGGGTGTCGGGGAGCTGTTTTTT
CDR3 protein: CASGLSGGVGELFF

V gene: TRBV11-2
J gene: TRBJ2-7
D gene: TRBD2
clone size: NA
CDR3 DNA: TGTGCCAGCAGCTTAGAACTAGCGGAGACCTACGAGCAGTACTTC
CDR3 protein: CASSLELAETYEQYF

V gene: TRBV14
J gene: TRBJ2-3
D gene: NA
clone size: NA
CDR3 DNA: TGTGCCAGCAGCCAGTGGCGCGGCAACACAGATACGCAGTATTTT
CDR3 protein: CASSQWRGNTDTQYF

V gene: TRBV18
J gene: TRBJ2-7
D gene: NA
clone size: NA
CDR3 DNA: TGTGCCAGCTCCCCCCGGGGGTACGAGCAGTACTTC
CDR3 protein: CASSPRGYEQYF

V gene: TRBV29-1
J gene: TRBJ2-1
D gene: TRBD2
clone size: NA
CDR3 DNA: TGCAGCGTCCGTGACACTCAACTAATAGCGGGAGGCAATGATGAGCAGTTCTTC
CDR3 protein: CSVRDTQLIAGGNDEQFF

V gene: TRBV4-2
J gene: TRBJ2-3
D gene: NA
clone size: NA
CDR3 DNA: TGTGCCAGCAGCCCCGACAAGCACACAGATACGCAGTATTTT
CDR3 protein: CASSPDKHTDTQYF

V gene: TRBV9
J gene: TRBJ2-2
D gene: NA
clone size: NA
CDR3 DNA: TGTGCCAGCAGTGCCCGAGGAGGGTTCAACACCGGGGAGCTGTTTTTT
CDR3 protein: CASSARGGFNTGELFF

V gene: TRBV19
J gene: TRBJ2-7
D gene: TRBD2
clone size: once
CDR3 DNA: TGTGCCAGTAGTAGTCTAGCGGGAGGTTCCTACGAGCAGTACTTC
CDR3 protein: CASSSLAGGSYEQYF

V gene: TRBV9
J gene: TRBJ2-3
D gene: TRBD2
clone size: NA
CDR3 DNA: TGTGCCAGCAGCCGCTCTAGCGGTGGCACAGATACGCAGTATTTT
CDR3 protein: CASSRSSGGTDTQYF

V gene: TRBV5-1
J gene: TRBJ1-2
D gene: TRBD1
clone size: NA
CDR3 DNA: TGCGCCAGCAGGCCCGGGACAGGGGGCGCTGGCTACACCTTC
CDR3 protein: CASRPGTGGAGYTF

V gene: TRBV18
J gene: TRBJ2-5
D gene: TRBD2
clone size: NA
CDR3 DNA: TGTGCCAGCTCAGCAGCGGGAGGGCGCGAGACCCAGTACTTC
CDR3 protein: CASSAAGGRETQYF

V gene: TRBV5-1
J gene: TRBJ2-7
D gene: TRBD1
clone size: NA
CDR3 DNA: TGCGCCAGCAGCTTGATAGCGACAGGGGGCGGCGAGCAGTACTTC
CDR3 protein: CASSLIATGGGEQYF

V gene: TRBV19
J gene: TRBJ1-2
D gene: TRBD1
clone size: NA
CDR3 DNA: TGTGCCACTGTTGGTCTCGGGACAGGGGAGCGGGGCTACACCTTC
CDR3 protein: CATVGLGTGERGYTF

V gene: TRBV2
J gene: TRBJ2-7
D gene: TRBD2
clone size: many
CDR3 DNA: TGTGCCATCCAGACCACCCCCGGGGGGGAGGCCTATGACGAGCAGTACTTC
CDR3 protein: CAIQTTPGGEAYDEQYF

V gene: TRBV6-5
J gene: TRBJ1-5
D gene: TRBD1
clone size: NA
CDR3 DNA: TGTGCCAGCAGTGGGGACAGGGGACGGCAGCCCCAGCATTTT
CDR3 protein: CASSGDRGRQPQHF

V gene: TRBV5-1
J gene: TRBJ2-1
D gene: NA
clone size: NA
CDR3 DNA: TGCGCCAGCAGCTTGGGTGGGAGCTATAACAATGAGCAGTTCTTC
CDR3 protein: CASSLGGSYNNEQFF

V gene: TRBV6-1
J gene: TRBJ2-2
D gene: NA
clone size: NA
CDR3 DNA: TGTGCCAGCAGTGCCGTAGAAGTCGGGGAGCTGTTTTTT
CDR3 protein: CASSAVEVGELFF

V gene: TRBV6-5
J gene: TRBJ2-7
D gene: TRBD1
clone size: NA
CDR3 DNA: TGTGCCAGCGGGCAGGACAGGGCAACCTACGAGCAGTACTTC
CDR3 protein: CASGQDRATYEQYF

V gene: TRBV7-6
J gene: TRBJ2-7
D gene: NA
clone size: many
CDR3 DNA: TGTGCCAGCAGCTTAGTTGAGACAGTCCCAGGGGAGCAGTACTTC
CDR3 protein: CASSLVETVPGEQYF

V gene: TRBV5-1
J gene: TRBJ1-4
D gene: TRBD1
clone size: NA
CDR3 DNA: TGCGCCAGCAGCCCGAACAGGGGGGTTAATGAAAAACTGTTTTTT
CDR3 protein: CASSPNRGVNEKLFF

V gene: TRBV19
J gene: TRBJ2-7
D gene: TRBD1
clone size: few
CDR3 DNA: TGTGCCAGTAGTCGACGACAGGGCTCCTACGAGCAGTACTTC
CDR3 protein: CASSRRQGSYEQYF

V gene: TRBV5-4
J gene: TRBJ2-5
D gene: TRBD2
clone size: NA
CDR3 DNA: TGTGCCAGCAGCAGGACTAGCGGGGGAGTAGAGACCCAGTACTTC
CDR3 protein: CASSRTSGGVETQYF

V gene: TRBV25-1
J gene: TRBJ2-1
D gene: TRBD1
clone size: NA
CDR3 DNA: TGTGCCAGCAGGACGACAGGGGGGGGTGAGCAGTTCTTC
CDR3 protein: CASRTTGGGEQFF

V gene: TRBV10-1
J gene: TRBJ1-2
D gene: NA
clone size: NA
CDR3 DNA: TGCGCCAGCAGTGAAAGGCCGGGGGATGGCTACACCTTC
CDR3 protein: CASSERPGDGYTF

V gene: TRBV18
J gene: TRBJ2-7
D gene: NA
clone size: NA
CDR3 DNA: TGTGCCAGCTCCAACCAAGGACAAGGAGACGAGCAGTACTTC
CDR3 protein: CASSNQGQGDEQYF

V gene: TRBV5-1
J gene: TRBJ2-3
D gene: TRBD2
clone size: NA
CDR3 DNA: TGCGCCAGCAGCTTTACTCTAGCGGTCCGCACAGATACGCAGTATTTT
CDR3 protein: CASSFTLAVRTDTQYF

V gene: TRBV5-1
J gene: TRBJ1-2
D gene: TRBD1
clone size: NA
CDR3 DNA: TGCGCCAGCAGCCCCGACAGGGAAGGAGGCTACACCTTC
CDR3 protein: CASSPDREGGYTF

V gene: TRBV5-6
J gene: TRBJ2-5
D gene: TRBD2
clone size: NA
CDR3 DNA: TGTGCCAGCAGCCAAAAAGGACTAGCGGGAGGAACCCAGTACTTC
CDR3 protein: CASSQKGLAGGTQYF

V gene: TRBV5-6
J gene: TRBJ1-2
D gene: NA
clone size: NA
CDR3 DNA: TGTGCCAGCAGCTTTGGACAATTGCGGTATGGCTACACCTTC
CDR3 protein: CASSFGQLRYGYTF

V gene: TRBV27
J gene: TRBJ2-3
D gene: NA
clone size: NA
CDR3 DNA: TGTGCCAGCAGTCCCCACGCCAGGGGCGGGCCAGATACGCAGTATTTT
CDR3 protein: CASSPHARGGPDTQYF

V gene: TRBV18
J gene: TRBJ2-7
D gene: TRBD1
clone size: NA
CDR3 DNA: TGTGCCAGCTCACCCACAGGGGGGTACGAGCAGTACTTC
CDR3 protein: CASSPTGGYEQYF

V gene: TRBV5-1
J gene: TRBJ1-1
D gene: TRBD1
clone size: NA
CDR3 DNA: TGCGCCAGCAGCTTTCAGGGGGCCGCTGAAGCTTTCTTT
CDR3 protein: CASSFQGAAEAFF

V gene: TRBV19
J gene: TRBJ2-7
D gene: TRBD1
clone size: NA
CDR3 DNA: TGTGCCAGTACCCAGGGACAGGGTTTCGACGAGCAGTACTTC
CDR3 protein: CASTQGQGFDEQYF

V gene: TRBV7-3
J gene: TRBJ2-2
D gene: NA
clone size: NA
CDR3 DNA: TGTGCCAGCAGCTTAACTGGGGGGTCACGCACGAACACCGGGGAGCTGTTTTTT
CDR3 protein: CASSLTGGSRTNTGELFF

V gene: TRBV7-2
J gene: TRBJ2-7
D gene: TRBD2
clone size: NA
CDR3 DNA: TGTGCCAGCAGCTTAATGGGACTAGCATCCGAGCAGTACTTC
CDR3 protein: CASSLMGLASEQYF

V gene: TRBV2
J gene: TRBJ1-1
D gene: NA
clone size: NA
CDR3 DNA: TGTGCCAGCACGACAGAGAAGGACACTGAAGCTTTCTTT
CDR3 protein: CASTTEKDTEAFF

V gene: TRBV5-4
J gene: TRBJ2-3
D gene: TRBD2
clone size: once
CDR3 DNA: TGTGCCAGCAGCCGTAGACTAGCGGGGGGGCCGAAAGTGGCAGATACGCAGTATTTT
CDR3 protein: CASSRRLAGGPKVADTQYF

V gene: TRBV7-6
J gene: TRBJ2-1
D gene: TRBD2
clone size: few
CDR3 DNA: TGTGCCAGCAGCCCGGGGACGGGACTAGCGGGAGCTGAGCAGTTCTTC
CDR3 protein: CASSPGTGLAGAEQFF

V gene: TRBV28
J gene: TRBJ1-2
D gene: TRBD1
clone size: NA
CDR3 DNA: TGTGCCAGCACCCCGGGACAGGGGGGCTATGGCTACACCTTC
CDR3 protein: CASTPGQGGYGYTF

V gene: TRBV6-5
J gene: TRBJ2-7
D gene: NA
clone size: NA
CDR3 DNA: TGTGCCAGCAGTTACTCGAACAGGCGGAAGTACGAGCAGTACTTC
CDR3 protein: CASSYSNRRKYEQYF